The T cell receptor beta chain under discussion was sequenced for a study of shared clonotypes between healthy human individuals. This clone was recorded once. Germline V gene sequence: CDR1 KGHSY, CDR2 FQNENV. There are 17 residues in the CDR3. Losses at the gene ends were 3 bases for V and 6 bases for J; bases not matched to a gene: 9. It was across several immunoSEQ plates that each subset's genomic DNA was evenly split. Sequenced by immunoSEQ multiplex PCR; TCRdb stores in-frame clones only, minus some. The data show roughly 500,000 clones, around 85% seen once. Healthy and HIV-negative, the adult donors had no recent acute infections or vaccinations. Caucasian adults residing in Nashville, Tennessee made up all the donors.

This TCR came from a woman aged 35 to 49 in good health. Some clones in this sample may be carry-over from other donors' samples. The sequenced material came from PBMCs. V and J are TRBV16 and TRBJ2-1, with TRBD1 identical over 12 bases. CDR3 loop: CASSQTRGTGGPNEQFF. DNA of the CDR3: TGTGCCAGCAGCCAGACCCGGGGGACAGGGGGCCCCAATGAGCAGTTCTTC. The full variable domain, completed using reference TRBV16 and TRBJ2-1, is GEEVAQTPKHLVRGEGQKAKLYCAPIKGHSYVFWYQQVLKNEFKFLISFQNENVFDETGMPKERFSAKCLPNSPCSLEIQATKLEDSAVYFCASSQTRGTGGPNEQFFGPGTRLTVL.